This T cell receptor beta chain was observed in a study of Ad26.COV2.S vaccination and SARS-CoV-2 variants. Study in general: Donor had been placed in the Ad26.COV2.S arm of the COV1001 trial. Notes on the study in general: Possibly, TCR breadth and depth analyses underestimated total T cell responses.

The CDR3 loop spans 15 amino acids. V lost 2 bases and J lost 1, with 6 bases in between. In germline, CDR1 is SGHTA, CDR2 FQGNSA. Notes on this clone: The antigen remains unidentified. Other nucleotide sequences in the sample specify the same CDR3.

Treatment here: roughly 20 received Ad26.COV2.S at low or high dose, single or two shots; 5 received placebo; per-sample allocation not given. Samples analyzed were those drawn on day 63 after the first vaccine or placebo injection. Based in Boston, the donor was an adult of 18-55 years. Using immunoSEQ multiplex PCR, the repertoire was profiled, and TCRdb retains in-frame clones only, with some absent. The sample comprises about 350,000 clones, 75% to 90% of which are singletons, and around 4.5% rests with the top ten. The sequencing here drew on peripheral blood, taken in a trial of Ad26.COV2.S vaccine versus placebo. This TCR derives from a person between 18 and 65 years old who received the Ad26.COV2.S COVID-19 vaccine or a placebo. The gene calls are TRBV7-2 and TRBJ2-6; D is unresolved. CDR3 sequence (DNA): TGTGCCAGCAGCTTACGGGTATCTGGGGCCAACGTCCTGACTTTC. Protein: CASSLRVSGANVLTF.